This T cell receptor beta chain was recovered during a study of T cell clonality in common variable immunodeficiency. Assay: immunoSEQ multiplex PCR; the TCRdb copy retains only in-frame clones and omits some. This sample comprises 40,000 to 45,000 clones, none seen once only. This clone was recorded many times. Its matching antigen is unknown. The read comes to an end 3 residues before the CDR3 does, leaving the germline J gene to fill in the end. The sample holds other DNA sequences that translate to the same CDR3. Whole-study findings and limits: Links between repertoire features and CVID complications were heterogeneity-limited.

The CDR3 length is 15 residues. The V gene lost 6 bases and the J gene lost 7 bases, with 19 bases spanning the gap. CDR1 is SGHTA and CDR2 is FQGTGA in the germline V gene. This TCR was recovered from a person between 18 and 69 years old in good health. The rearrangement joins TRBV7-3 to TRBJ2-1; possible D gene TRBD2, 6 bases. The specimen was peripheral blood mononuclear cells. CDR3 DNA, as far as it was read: TGTGCCAGCAGGCCCGGGGGTAGCGCGGGTAATGAG. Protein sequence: CASRPGGSAGNE. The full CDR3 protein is CASRPGGSAGNEQFF.